This T cell receptor (beta chain) was identified during a study of beta chain features in type 1 diabetes. All of the isolated RNA was reverse transcribed, so expressed TCRB transcripts were sequenced. Sequencing used immunoSEQ multiplex PCR; TCRdb keeps in-frame clones, though not all of them. This sample has 130,000 to 150,000 clones, with 10% to 15% found just once. Study-level findings and limits: Across patients, naive, central memory and Treg TCRB repertoires exhibited apparently greater similarity than was observed across healthy donors. TCRB CDR3 length was moderately but significantly reduced in all four CD4+ subsets of Type 1 diabetes patients.

CDR3 length: 13 amino acids. Germline V gene sequence: CDR1 SGHTA, CDR2 FQGTGA. V dropped 8 bases and J dropped 2 bases, with 11 bases sitting between them. This clone was detected a few times. Its antigen is not known. The clonotype comes from a man between 18 and 35 years old with type 1 diabetes. Source material: central memory CD4+ T cells from blood. The chain joins TRBV7-3 to TRBJ2-3; perhaps TRBD2 as D (6 bases). CDR3 coding DNA: TGTGCCAGCGGGACTGGAGACACAGATACGCAGTATTTT. It codes for CASGTGDTDTQYF.